This T cell receptor (beta chain) is drawn from a study of blood T cell repertoires in COVID-19. Across the whole study: The origin of the acute and convalescent COVID-19 samples was the United States, Italy and Spain.

Data came from immunoSEQ multiplex PCR; TCRdb stores just in-frame clones and leaves some out. The profile shows hundreds of thousands of clones, around 89% of them singletons. The CDR3 is 12 amino acids. CDR1 SGHTS and CDR2 YDEGEE come from the germline V gene. The V end was cut by 0 bases, the J end by 5 bases, with 5 bases between. The sequenced sample consisted of PBMCs or T cells enriched from blood (not recorded which). The chain employs TRBV5-8 and TRBJ1-2; D uncertain. This clonotype was sampled from a man aged 25 to 40 who had recovered from COVID-19. This CDR3 is CASSLDGYGYTF. The CDR3 region has the DNA TGTGCCAGCAGCTTGGACGGGTATGGCTACACCTTC.